This is a list of T cell receptor beta chains from one sample in a study of blood T cell repertoires in COVID-19. Generated by immunoSEQ multiplex PCR, the TCRdb table keeps only in-frame clones and is missing some. Of more than 100,000 clones listed, over 65% were seen once; the top ten hold approximately 12%. The specimen was peripheral blood. The receptors were gathered from a human donor in a cohort sampled during active COVID-19. The CDR3 runs from the conserved cysteine through the conserved F or W. D genes are given only for firm matches. Expanded clones are given a class, and other clones once, few, many or no size at all.

TRBJ2-2 | TRBV28 | TRBD2 | NA | TGTGCCAGCAACCTTCCGGCCGGAGCGGGGGGGCCCACCGGGGAGCTGTTTTTT | CASNLPAGAGGPTGELFF
TRBJ2-3 | TRBV12-3/TRBV12-4 | NA | NA | TGTGCCAGCACTATGAGCACAGATACGCAGTATTTT | CASTMSTDTQYF
TRBJ2-1 | TRBV9 | TRBD2 | NA | TGTGCCAGCAGCGATAGCGGGGGTTGGGGTGAGCAGTTCTTC | CASSDSGGWGEQFF
TRBJ2-1 | TRBV6-2/TRBV6-3 | NA | few | TGTGCCAGCAGTTACGGGCTCCGCAGCCAGCAGTTCTTC | CASSYGLRSQQFF
TRBJ2-3 | TRBV3-1/TRBV3-2 | NA | NA | TGTGCCAGCAGCCAAGGATTAGCTCAAGGTACGCAGTATTTT | CASSQGLAQGTQYF
TRBJ2-3 | TRBV13 | NA | NA | TGTGCCAGCAGCCCACTGACGGGAGCGGGCACAGATACGCAGTATTTT | CASSPLTGAGTDTQYF
TRBJ2-1 | TRBV7-2 | TRBD1 | NA | TGTGCCAGCAGCTTAGGGGGACAGGGACAGCATGAGCAGTTCTTC | CASSLGGQGQHEQFF
TRBJ2-3 | TRBV5-3 | TRBD2 | once | TGTGCCAGAAGCAGGACTAGCGGGGGGGCCCCTAGCACAGATACGCAGTATTTT | CARSRTSGGAPSTDTQYF
TRBJ2-5 | TRBV24-1 | TRBD2 | NA | TGTGCCACCAGTGATCCTAGCGGGGGGGCCGGTTTGTACTTC | CATSDPSGGAGLYF
TRBJ2-5 | TRBV6-1 | NA | NA | TGTGCCAGCAGTGAAGACCCAGGGAACGTCGGAGAGACCCAGTACTTC | CASSEDPGNVGETQYF
TRBJ1-1 | TRBV5-1 | NA | NA | TGCGCCAGCACTAGCTTGGGCCGGAACACTGAAGCTTTCTTT | CASTSLGRNTEAFF
TRBJ2-2 | TRBV5-6 | NA | medium-sized | TGTGCCAGCAGCGGTGATACAGGTTCTTCCACCGGGGAGCTGTTTTTT | CASSGDTGSSTGELFF
TRBJ2-1 | TRBV14 | NA | NA | TGTGCCAGCAGCCAACTAGGAGGTTACAATGAGCAGTTCTTC | CASSQLGGYNEQFF
TRBJ2-5 | TRBV30 | TRBD1 | NA | TGTGCATGGGGGACAGGGGTACGAGAGACCCAGTACTTC | CAWGTGVRETQYF
TRBJ2-5 | TRBV9 | TRBD2 | NA | TGTGCCAGCAGCGCCCTTAGCGGGGGGTATGTAGAGACCCAGTACTTC | CASSALSGGYVETQYF
TRBJ1-5 | TRBV28 | TRBD1 | NA | TGTGCCAGCAGTTTAAGTAGGCAGGGGGCTCAGCCCCAGCATTTT | CASSLSRQGAQPQHF
TRBJ2-2 | TRBV5-1 | NA | NA | TGCGCCAGCATCCAACAGGGCATGGGGAACACCGGGGAGCTGTTTTTT | CASIQQGMGNTGELFF
TRBJ2-5 | TRBV10-1 | NA | NA | TGCGCCAGCAGCAGCGGTCTCAGAGGGGAGACCCAGTACTTC | CASSSGLRGETQYF
TRBJ2-7 | TRBV25-1 | TRBD1 | NA | TGTGCCAGCAGTGATTTTGGAGAAACCGGACAGGTCTTC | CASSDFGETGQVF
TRBJ2-3 | TRBV6-4 | TRBD2 | NA | TGTGCCAGCAGTGAAGGGAGCGGGGGGGGCGACACAGATACGCAGTATTTT | CASSEGSGGGDTDTQYF
TRBJ1-1 | TRBV3-1/TRBV3-2 | NA | NA | TGTGCCAGCAACTTTGACAGGAACACTGAAGCTTTCTTT | CASNFDRNTEAFF
TRBJ1-1 | TRBV6-5 | TRBD1 | NA | TGTGCCAGCAACGGACAGGGGAAGACTGAAGCTTTCTTT | CASNGQGKTEAFF
TRBJ2-3 | TRBV7-6 | NA | NA | TGTGCCAGCAGCTTAGGGGCGGGACAGAGAAGAAGCACAGATACGCAGTATTTT | CASSLGAGQRRSTDTQYF
TRBJ1-3 | TRBV9 | NA | NA | TGTGCCAGCAGCGTAGAAGGAGGGGATGGAAACACCATATATTTT | CASSVEGGDGNTIYF
TRBJ2-4 | TRBV5-4 | NA | NA | TGTGCCAGCAGCCTTGGGGGGTTGGCCAAAAACATTCAGTACTTC | CASSLGGLAKNIQYF
TRBJ2-3 | TRBV7-3 | NA | NA | TGTGCCAGCAGCCCCAATTCGGTAGATACGCAGTATTTT | CASSPNSVDTQYF
TRBJ2-7 | TRBV7-9 | TRBD2 | NA | TGTGCCAGCAGTCTCCCCGCGGGGGGGGCGCGCTACGAGCAGTACTTC | CASSLPAGGARYEQYF
TRBJ2-1 | TRBV27 | TRBD2 | NA | TGTGCCAGCGGTACTAGCGGGGGGGTGAACCCCTACAATGAGCAGTTCTTC | CASGTSGGVNPYNEQFF
TRBJ1-2 | TRBV6-6 | NA | NA | TGTGCCAGCAGTTACAAAGGGGATCTTGGCTACACCTTC | CASSYKGDLGYTF
TRBJ2-6 | TRBV5-4 | NA | NA | TGTGCCAGCAGCTTGGGAGGGTCCGGATCTGGGGCCAACGTCCTGACTTTC | CASSLGGSGSGANVLTF
TRBJ1-5 | TRBV2 | NA | few | TGTGCCAGCAAAGGGACAACCTATAGCAATCAGCCCCAGCATTTT | CASKGTTYSNQPQHF
TRBJ2-3 | TRBV7-2 | TRBD2 | NA | TGTGCCAGCAGCCCCCGGACTAGCGGGTTCACAGATACGCAGTATTTT | CASSPRTSGFTDTQYF
TRBJ1-1 | TRBV25-1 | NA | NA | TGTGCCAGCAGGGAGTTGGATAGGGGGTCTGAAGCTTTCTTT | CASRELDRGSEAFF
TRBJ1-1 | TRBV9 | NA | once | TGTGCCAGCAGCGTAGAAGGCAGGATGAACACTGAAGCTTTCTTT | CASSVEGRMNTEAFF
TRBJ2-3 | TRBV9 | TRBD2 | NA | TGTGCCAGCAGCGGCAGCGGGGGACTCACAGATACGCAGTATTTT | CASSGSGGLTDTQYF
TRBJ2-5 | TRBV7-2 | NA | NA | TGTGCCAGCAGCTTAGCAGGGGACTCCAGACAGACCCAGTACTTC | CASSLAGDSRQTQYF
TRBJ1-1 | TRBV5-4 | NA | NA | TGTGCCAGCAGCTTGAGTAGTAGCGGGCCTGAAGCTTTCTTT | CASSLSSSGPEAFF
TRBJ2-3 | TRBV5-1 | TRBD2 | NA | TGCGCCAGCAGCTTGGTCGGGGGGGCGATCACAGATACGCAGTATTTT | CASSLVGGAITDTQYF
TRBJ1-2 | TRBV9 | TRBD1 | NA | TGTGCCAGCAGTTGGACAGGGGAGGGGGGTGACTATGGCTACACCTTC | CASSWTGEGGDYGYTF
TRBJ2-1 | TRBV2 | TRBD2 | NA | TGTGCCAGCAGGGGACTAGCGGGCGACAATGAGCAGTTCTTC | CASRGLAGDNEQFF
TRBJ1-6 | TRBV7-9 | NA | NA | TGTGCCAGCAGCTACCAGACAGAGAATTCACCCCTCCACTTT | CASSYQTENSPLHF
TRBJ2-5 | TRBV9 | TRBD2 | NA | TGTGCCAGCAGCGTATGGGGCGGGGGGGAGACCCAGTACTTC | CASSVWGGGETQYF
TRBJ1-1 | TRBV6-5 | NA | NA | TGTGCCAGCAGTTACTCCCAGGGTGGGGCTGAAGCTTTCTTT | CASSYSQGGAEAFF
TRBJ2-1 | TRBV30 | TRBD2 | NA | TGTGCCTGGAGTGTGGCGGGGGGCTTTGAGCAGTTCTTC | CAWSVAGGFEQFF
TRBJ1-1 | TRBV6-5 | NA | NA | TGTGCCAGCAGTTACTTCGGGGGGGCGAACACTGAAGCTTTCTTT | CASSYFGGANTEAFF
TRBJ1-6 | TRBV5-1 | NA | NA | TGCGCCAGCAGCTTGGGGGCAGGGTCATATAATTCACCCCTCCACTTT | CASSLGAGSYNSPLHF
TRBJ1-6 | TRBV3-1/TRBV3-2 | NA | NA | TGTGCCAGCAGCCAAGATCGAGGCAGGGTTAATTCACCCCTCCACTTT | CASSQDRGRVNSPLHF
TRBJ1-1 | TRBV7-8 | NA | NA | TGTGCCAGCAGCTCCCGACTGACGAACACTGAAGCTTTCTTT | CASSSRLTNTEAFF
TRBJ2-1 | TRBV19 | NA | NA | TGTGCCAGTAGTATAGACTGGGGCCAGGGGCAGTTCTTC | CASSIDWGQGQFF
TRBJ1-2 | TRBV6-2/TRBV6-3 | NA | NA | TGTGCCAGCAGTCCCGGGACTTTTTCATCTAACTATGGCTACACCTTC | CASSPGTFSSNYGYTF
TRBJ2-7 | TRBV11-2 | TRBD1 | NA | TGTGCCAGCAGCCCCGGGACAGGGGGCGAGCAGTACTTC | CASSPGTGGEQYF
TRBJ2-7 | TRBV5-4 | TRBD1 | NA | TGTGCCAGCAGCCCCCGGGCCGGACAGGGGAGCGAGCAGTACTTC | CASSPRAGQGSEQYF
TRBJ1-2 | TRBV10-3 | NA | once | TGTGCCATCAGTGAGTCCCTACGGACAGCGAGCGATGGCTACACCTTC | CAISESLRTASDGYTF
TRBJ1-2 | TRBV11-3 | NA | NA | TGTGCCAGCAGTTCCACCAGAGACAGGCGTTATGGCTACACCTTC | CASSSTRDRRYGYTF
TRBJ1-2 | TRBV2 | NA | NA | TGTGCCCTCCTGGAGGCAGGGGCTAACTATGGCTACACCTTC | CALLEAGANYGYTF
TRBJ1-2 | TRBV3-1/TRBV3-2 | NA | once | TGTGCCAGCAGCCAAGATAGGGCGGGTGGCTACACCTTC | CASSQDRAGGYTF
TRBJ2-3 | TRBV6-1 | NA | NA | TGTGCCAGCAGAGAAGACAGTTTCAGCACAGATACGCAGTATTTT | CASREDSFSTDTQYF